A selection of T cell receptor beta chains follows, all from one sample in a study of blood T cell repertoires in COVID-19. Clones were sequenced by immunoSEQ multiplex PCR, and TCRdb holds only the in-frame ones, with some missing. The sample gives 400,000 or so clones, approximately 86% of which show up once; 3% is in the top ten. The specimen sequenced was peripheral blood. Receptors originate from a human donor in a cohort sampled during active COVID-19. The CDR3 runs from the conserved cysteine through the conserved F or W. A D gene is named only where the DNA matches it firmly. The size entry is marked missing in some rows and otherwise reads once, few, many or a size class.

j_call,d_call,v_call,clone_size,cdr3_aa,cdr3_nt
TRBJ1-1,NA,TRBV5-1,NA,CASSGRAEAFF,TGCGCCAGCAGCGGGAGGGCTGAAGCTTTCTTT
TRBJ2-3,NA,TRBV6-5,NA,CASSRATDTQYF,TGTGCCAGCAGTAGAGCTACAGATACGCAGTATTTT
TRBJ1-2,TRBD1,TRBV3-1/TRBV3-2,once,CASSRGGTGGNYGYTF,TGTGCCAGCAGCCGGGGAGGGACAGGGGGCAACTATGGCTACACCTTC
TRBJ2-2,NA,TRBV6-6,NA,CASRAGQNTGELFF,TGTGCCAGCAGAGCAGGGCAGAACACCGGGGAGCTGTTTTTT
TRBJ2-5,TRBD2,TRBV11-2,NA,CASSLNFGGQETQYF,TGTGCCAGCAGCTTAAATTTCGGGGGGCAAGAGACCCAGTACTTC
TRBJ2-2,TRBD2,TRBV11-3,NA,CASSLTGPLAGHTGELFF,TGTGCCAGCAGCTTAACAGGGCCTCTAGCGGGGCACACCGGGGAGCTGTTTTTT
TRBJ1-3,NA,TRBV7-2,once,CASSIRGFSGNTIYF,TGTGCCAGCAGCATTCGGGGGTTCTCTGGAAACACCATATATTTT
TRBJ2-5,NA,TRBV6-1,NA,CASSEGSSGPVETQYF,TGTGCCAGCAGTGAAGGAAGTAGCGGCCCGGTGGAGACCCAGTACTTC
TRBJ2-7,NA,TRBV5-6,NA,CASSRRDTPSYEQYF,TGTGCCAGCAGCCGCCGGGACACCCCATCCTACGAGCAGTACTTC
TRBJ1-5,NA,TRBV5-1,once,CASSPRGGGDFQPQHF,TGCGCCAGCAGCCCGCGGGGGGGAGGGGACTTCCAGCCCCAGCATTTT
TRBJ1-1,NA,TRBV30,few,CAWSSRNTEAFF,TGTGCCTGGAGTTCGAGGAACACTGAAGCTTTCTTT
TRBJ2-1,TRBD1,TRBV2,NA,CASSEWLAGGTYNEQFF,TGTGCCAGCAGTGAATGGTTGGCAGGGGGCACCTACAATGAGCAGTTCTTC
TRBJ2-7,TRBD1,TRBV5-1,NA,CASSLSGTGGLREQYF,TGCGCCAGCAGCTTGTCCGGGACAGGGGGCCTGCGGGAGCAGTACTTC
TRBJ2-1,TRBD2,TRBV11-2,once,CASSFRGGIDEQFF,TGTGCCAGCAGCTTTCGGGGGGGCATCGATGAGCAGTTCTTC
TRBJ2-7,TRBD2,TRBV19,NA,CASSIDLSSGGPYEQYF,TGTGCCAGTAGTATAGATCTGTCTAGCGGGGGCCCTTACGAGCAGTACTTC
TRBJ1-3,TRBD1,TRBV7-8,NA,CASSSPRTGRSGNTIYF,TGTGCCAGCAGCTCCCCGCGGACAGGGAGGTCTGGAAACACCATATATTTT
TRBJ1-1,TRBD1,TRBV6-5,NA,CASRGGEAAREAFF,TGTGCCAGTCGAGGGGGCGAAGCGGCGAGGGAGGCTTTCTTT
TRBJ2-7,NA,TRBV4-1,NA,CASSQQREPAENGRYEQYF,TGCGCCAGCAGCCAACAGAGGGAACCGGCCGAAAATGGACGTTACGAGCAGTACTTC
TRBJ2-7,NA,TRBV19,NA,CASSSQGSSYEQYF,TGTGCCAGTAGCTCCCAAGGGAGCTCCTACGAGCAGTACTTC
TRBJ1-2,TRBD1,TRBV5-1,NA,CASRPAKTGANYGYTF,TGCGCCAGCAGGCCGGCTAAGACAGGGGCGAACTATGGCTACACCTTC
TRBJ1-2,TRBD1,TRBV6-5,NA,CATRQGIGGGYTF,TGTGCCACCCGACAGGGTATAGGAGGTGGCTACACCTTC
TRBJ1-2,NA,TRBV19,NA,CASRRDYGYTF,TGTGCCAGTAGAAGAGACTATGGCTACACCTTC
TRBJ1-3,TRBD1,TRBV5-4,NA,CASSTGTGWGNTIYF,TGTGCCAGCAGCACCGGGACAGGATGGGGAAACACCATATATTTT
TRBJ2-1,NA,TRBV6-4,once,CASSDSDAGTQFF,TGTGCCAGCAGTGACTCGGACGCCGGGACTCAGTTCTTC
TRBJ2-5,TRBD2,TRBV7-2,NA,CASSSPRLAGDPAYF,TGTGCCAGCAGCTCCCCCCGACTAGCGGGGGACCCTGCGTACTTC
TRBJ2-7,TRBD1,TRBV5-1,NA,CASSHTGGLAGEQYF,TGCGCCAGCAGCCATACAGGGGGCTTGGCAGGTGAGCAGTACTTC
TRBJ1-2,TRBD1,TRBV27,NA,CASSLKDRGDYGYTF,TGTGCCAGCAGTCTCAAGGACAGGGGGGACTATGGCTACACCTTC
TRBJ2-7,NA,TRBV6-6,NA,CASSYQTSSIYEQYF,TGTGCCAGCAGTTACCAGACTTCCTCAATCTACGAGCAGTACTTC
TRBJ1-6,NA,TRBV7-2,NA,CASSDGPTQGYNSPLHF,TGTGCCAGCAGCGACGGACCGACCCAGGGATATAATTCACCCCTCCACTTT
TRBJ1-2,NA,TRBV29-1,NA,CSAIPSRRQEDF,TGCAGCGCAATCCCGTCCCGACGACAGGAGGACTTC
TRBJ1-5,TRBD1,TRBV28,once,CASSPPYGTETNQPQHF,TGTGCCAGCAGTCCCCCTTACGGGACAGAGACTAATCAGCCCCAGCATTTT
TRBJ2-7,TRBD2,TRBV2,NA,CASSEKLADRAYEQYF,TGTGCCAGCAGTGAGAAACTAGCGGACCGAGCCTACGAGCAGTACTTC
TRBJ2-1,NA,TRBV19,NA,CASSSLLLNEQFF,TGTGCCAGTAGTTCCTTATTATTGAATGAGCAGTTCTTC
TRBJ1-1,TRBD1,TRBV30,NA,CAWSVDRANTEAFF,TGTGCCTGGAGTGTGGACAGGGCGAACACTGAAGCTTTCTTT
TRBJ2-7,TRBD1,TRBV5-1,NA,CASSPGQGAGYEQYF,TGCGCCAGCAGCCCCGGACAGGGGGCAGGGTACGAGCAGTACTTC
TRBJ1-4,TRBD1,TRBV5-4,few,CASSLTGDATNEKLFF,TGTGCCAGCAGCCTAACAGGGGATGCAACTAATGAAAAACTGTTTTTT
TRBJ2-7,NA,TRBV2,NA,CASSYSASGQSSYEQYF,TGTGCCAGCAGTTATAGTGCTAGCGGACAGAGCTCCTACGAGCAGTACTTC